This TCR beta chain was retrieved from a study of T and B cells in COVID-19 patients. Study information: Critical illness requiring mechanical ventilation or extracorporeal membrane oxygenation affected about 60% of the 20 active-infection patients.

V was clipped by 8 bases and J by 0 bases, with 10 bases between them. The germline CDR1 and CDR2 sequences are MNHEY and SVGAGI. The CDR3 covers 13 residues. Study-wide results and caveats: Patients with COVID-19 reportedly showed strongly skewed T cell receptor beta variable and joining gene usage.

By frequency in the sample, this clonotype is medium-sized. The antigen is undetermined. Each TRB amplification used about 220-500 ng of genomic DNA from blood. BIOMED2 TRB-A/B primer pools were used in multiplex TRB PCR. TCRdb fed the multiplex PCR reads into MiXCR, producing one record per CDR3 protein. Of several thousand distinct CDR3 sequences listed, 20% to 25% are singletons. The sequence was collected from a human donor who had recovered from COVID-19. The chain couples TRBV6-5 to TRBJ1-1; D possibly corresponds to TRBD1 (6 bases). Sequencing used blood. The CDR3 spells CASGRQVNTEAFF. CDR3 coding DNA: TGTGCCAGCGGGCGACAGGTGAACACTGAAGCTTTCTTT.